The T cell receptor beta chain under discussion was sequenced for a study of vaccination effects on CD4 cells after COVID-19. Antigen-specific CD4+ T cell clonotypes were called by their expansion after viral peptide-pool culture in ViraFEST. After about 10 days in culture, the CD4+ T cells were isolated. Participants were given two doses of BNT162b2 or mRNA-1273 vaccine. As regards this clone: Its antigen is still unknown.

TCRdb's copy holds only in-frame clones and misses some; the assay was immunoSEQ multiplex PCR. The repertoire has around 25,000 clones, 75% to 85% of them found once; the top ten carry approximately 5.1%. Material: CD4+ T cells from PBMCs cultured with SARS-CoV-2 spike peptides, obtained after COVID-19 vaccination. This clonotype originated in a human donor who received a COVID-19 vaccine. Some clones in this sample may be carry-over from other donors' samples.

CDR3 sequence: CASSPGPFYGYTF. For the CDR3, the DNA is TGTGCCAGCAGCCCCGGGCCCTTCTATGGCTACACCTTC. This chain links TRBV11-1 with TRBJ1-2; no clear D. CDR1 is SGHAT and CDR2 is FQDESV in the germline V gene (reference sequence). V was cut by 5 bases and J by 4 bases, with 11 bases left in between. The CDR3 loop spans 13 amino acids.